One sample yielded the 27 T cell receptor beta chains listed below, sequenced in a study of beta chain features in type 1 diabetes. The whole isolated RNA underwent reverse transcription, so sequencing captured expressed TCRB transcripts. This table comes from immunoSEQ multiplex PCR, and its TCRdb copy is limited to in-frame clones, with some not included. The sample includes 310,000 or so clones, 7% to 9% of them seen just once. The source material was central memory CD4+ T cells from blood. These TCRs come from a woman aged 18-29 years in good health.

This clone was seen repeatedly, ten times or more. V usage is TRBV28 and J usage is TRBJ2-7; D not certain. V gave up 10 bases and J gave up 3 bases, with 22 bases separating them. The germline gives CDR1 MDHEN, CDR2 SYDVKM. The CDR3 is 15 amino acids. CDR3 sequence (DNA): TGTGCCACGTACGACCCCCAGGAGTTCAACTACGAGCAGTACTTC. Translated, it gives CATYDPQEFNYEQYF.

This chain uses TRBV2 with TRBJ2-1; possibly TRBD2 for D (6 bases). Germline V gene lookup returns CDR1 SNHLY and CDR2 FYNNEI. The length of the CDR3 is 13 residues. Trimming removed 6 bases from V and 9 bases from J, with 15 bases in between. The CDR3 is CASRLGGAAEQFF. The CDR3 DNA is TGTGCCAGCAGACTCGGAGGGGCTGCTGAGCAGTTCTTC.

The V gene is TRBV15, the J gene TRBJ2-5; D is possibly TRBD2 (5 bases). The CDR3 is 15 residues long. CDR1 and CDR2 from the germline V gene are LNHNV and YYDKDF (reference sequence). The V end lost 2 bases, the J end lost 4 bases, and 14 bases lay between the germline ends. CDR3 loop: CATSRNARTGETQYF. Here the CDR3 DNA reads TGTGCCACCAGCAGAAACGCTCGGACTGGAGAGACCCAGTACTTC.

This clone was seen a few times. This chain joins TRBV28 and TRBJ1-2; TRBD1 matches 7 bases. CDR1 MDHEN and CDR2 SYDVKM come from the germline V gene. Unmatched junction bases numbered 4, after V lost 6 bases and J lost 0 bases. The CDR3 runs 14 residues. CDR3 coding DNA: TGTGCCAGCAGGCCGGGACAGTCTAACTATGGCTACACCTTC. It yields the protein CASRPGQSNYGYTF.

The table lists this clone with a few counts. The CDR3 bases are TGTGCCAGCAGCTTAGCGGGAGGTCTAGAGACCCAGTACTTC. This gives the protein CASSLAGGLETQYF. V usage is TRBV7-9 and J usage is TRBJ2-5; tentatively, D is TRBD2 (6 bases). Germline loops: CDR1 SEHNR, CDR2 FQNEAQ (reference sequence). V was cut by 0 bases and J by 4 bases, with 9 bases left in between. The CDR3 totals 14 residues.

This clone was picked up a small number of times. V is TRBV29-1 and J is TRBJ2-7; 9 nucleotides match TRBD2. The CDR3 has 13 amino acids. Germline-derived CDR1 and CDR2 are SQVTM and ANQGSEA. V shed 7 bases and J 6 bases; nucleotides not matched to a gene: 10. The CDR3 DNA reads TGCAGCGCCAACTTAGCGGGAGTTTTCGAGCAGTACTTC. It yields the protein CSANLAGVFEQYF.

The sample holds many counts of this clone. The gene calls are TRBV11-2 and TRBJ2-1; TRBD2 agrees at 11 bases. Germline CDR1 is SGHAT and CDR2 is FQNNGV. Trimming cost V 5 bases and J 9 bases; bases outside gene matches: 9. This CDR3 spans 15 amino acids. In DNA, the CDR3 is TGTGCCAGCAGCCTCTCTAGCGGGAGGTCCGGTGAGCAGTTCTTC. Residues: CASSLSSGRSGEQFF.

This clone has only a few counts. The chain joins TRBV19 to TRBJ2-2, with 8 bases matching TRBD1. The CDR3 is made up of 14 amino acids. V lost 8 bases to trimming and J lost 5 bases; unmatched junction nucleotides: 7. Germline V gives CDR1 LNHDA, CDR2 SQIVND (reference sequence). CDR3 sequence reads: CASQGTGLTGELFF. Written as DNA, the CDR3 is TGTGCCAGTCAAGGGACAGGCCTTACCGGGGAGCTGTTTTTT.

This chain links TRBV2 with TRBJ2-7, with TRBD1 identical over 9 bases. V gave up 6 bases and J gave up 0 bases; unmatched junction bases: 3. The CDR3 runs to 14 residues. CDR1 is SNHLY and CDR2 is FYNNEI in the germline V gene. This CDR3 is CASRGQGNSYEQYF. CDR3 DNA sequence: TGTGCCAGCAGGGGACAGGGTAACTCCTACGAGCAGTACTTC.

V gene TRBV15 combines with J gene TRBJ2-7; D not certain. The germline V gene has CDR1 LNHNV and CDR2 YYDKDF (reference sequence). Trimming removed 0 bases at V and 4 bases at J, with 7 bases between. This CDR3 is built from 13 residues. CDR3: CATSRDDGYEQYF. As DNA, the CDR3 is TGTGCCACCAGCAGAGATGATGGGTACGAGCAGTACTTC.

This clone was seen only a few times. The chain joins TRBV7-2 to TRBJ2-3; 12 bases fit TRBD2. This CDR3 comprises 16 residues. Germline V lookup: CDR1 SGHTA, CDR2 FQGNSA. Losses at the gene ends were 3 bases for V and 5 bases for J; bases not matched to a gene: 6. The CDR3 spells CASSFGLAGSRDTQYF. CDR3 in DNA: TGTGCCAGCAGCTTTGGACTAGCGGGATCCCGAGATACGCAGTATTTT.

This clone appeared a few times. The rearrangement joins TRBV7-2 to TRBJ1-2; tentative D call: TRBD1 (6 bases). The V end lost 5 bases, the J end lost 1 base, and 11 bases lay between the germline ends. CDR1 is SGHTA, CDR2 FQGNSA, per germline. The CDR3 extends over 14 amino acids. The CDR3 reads CASSTGQLNYGYTF. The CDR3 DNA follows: TGTGCCAGCAGCACAGGACAGCTTAACTATGGCTACACCTTC.

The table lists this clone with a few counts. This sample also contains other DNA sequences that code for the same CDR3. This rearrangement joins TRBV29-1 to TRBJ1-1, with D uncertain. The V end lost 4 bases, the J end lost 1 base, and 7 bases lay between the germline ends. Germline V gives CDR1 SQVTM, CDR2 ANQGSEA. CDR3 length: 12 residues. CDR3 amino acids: CSVGQANTEAFF. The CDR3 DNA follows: TGCAGCGTTGGGCAGGCGAACACTGAAGCTTTCTTT. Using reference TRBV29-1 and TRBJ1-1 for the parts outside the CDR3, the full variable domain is SAVISQKPSRDICQRGTSLTIQCQVDSQVTMMFWYRQQPGQSLTLIATANQGSEATYESGFVIDKFPISRPNLTFSTLTVSNMSPEDSSIYLCSVGQANTEAFFGQGTRLTVV.

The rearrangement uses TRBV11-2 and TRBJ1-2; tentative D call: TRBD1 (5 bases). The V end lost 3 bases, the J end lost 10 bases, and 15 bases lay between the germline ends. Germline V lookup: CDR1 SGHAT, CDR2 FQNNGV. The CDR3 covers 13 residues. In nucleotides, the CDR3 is TGTGCCAGCAGCTTGCGTGGACAAACTTCCTACACCTTC. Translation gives CASSLRGQTSYTF.

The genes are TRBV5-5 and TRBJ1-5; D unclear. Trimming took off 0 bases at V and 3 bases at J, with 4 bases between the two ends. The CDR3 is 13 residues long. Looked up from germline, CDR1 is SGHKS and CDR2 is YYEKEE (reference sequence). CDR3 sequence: CASSLDDNQPQHF. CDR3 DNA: TGTGCCAGCAGCTTGGATGACAATCAGCCCCAGCATTTT.

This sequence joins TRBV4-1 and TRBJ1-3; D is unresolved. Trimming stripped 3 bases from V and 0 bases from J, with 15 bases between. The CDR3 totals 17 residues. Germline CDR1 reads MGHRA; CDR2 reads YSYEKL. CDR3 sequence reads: CASSHVGRGFSGNTIYF. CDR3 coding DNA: TGCGCCAGCAGCCACGTAGGAAGAGGGTTCTCTGGAAACACCATATATTTT.

CDR3 sequence: CASSLGLGNEQFF. The CDR3 DNA reads TGTGCCAGCAGCTTAGGACTAGGCAATGAGCAGTTCTTC. The chain recombines TRBV11-2 with TRBJ2-1; TRBD2 might be the D (6 bases). The germline CDR1 and CDR2 sequences are SGHAT and FQNNGV. V lost 1 base, J lost 6 bases, and 7 bases lay in between. The CDR3 consists of 13 residues.

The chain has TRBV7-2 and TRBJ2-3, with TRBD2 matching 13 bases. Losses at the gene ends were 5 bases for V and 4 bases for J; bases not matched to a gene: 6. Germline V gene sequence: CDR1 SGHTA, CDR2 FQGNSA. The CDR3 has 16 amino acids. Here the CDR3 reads CASSPGLAGYADTQYF. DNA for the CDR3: TGTGCCAGCAGCCCGGGACTAGCGGGATACGCAGATACGCAGTATTTT.

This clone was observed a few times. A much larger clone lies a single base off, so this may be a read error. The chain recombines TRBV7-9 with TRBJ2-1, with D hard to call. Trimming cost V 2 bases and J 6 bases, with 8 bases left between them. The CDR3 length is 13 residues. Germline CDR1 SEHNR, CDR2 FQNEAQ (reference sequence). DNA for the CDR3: TGTGCCAGCAGCTTAAATTTCCTCAATGAGCAGTTCTTC. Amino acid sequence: CASSLNFLNEQFF.

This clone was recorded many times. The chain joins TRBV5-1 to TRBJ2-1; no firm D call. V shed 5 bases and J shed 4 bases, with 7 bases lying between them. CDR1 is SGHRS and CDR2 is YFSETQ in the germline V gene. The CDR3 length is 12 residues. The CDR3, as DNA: TGCGCCAGCAGAGTAGAATACAATGAGCAGTTCTTC. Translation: CASRVEYNEQFF.

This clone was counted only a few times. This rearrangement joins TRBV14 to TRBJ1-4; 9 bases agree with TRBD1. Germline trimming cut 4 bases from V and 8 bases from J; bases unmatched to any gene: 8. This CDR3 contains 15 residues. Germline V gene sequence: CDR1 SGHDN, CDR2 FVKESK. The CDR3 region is CASSLMGQGLEKLFF. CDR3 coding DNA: TGTGCCAGCAGCCTGATGGGACAGGGCCTGGAAAAACTGTTTTTT.

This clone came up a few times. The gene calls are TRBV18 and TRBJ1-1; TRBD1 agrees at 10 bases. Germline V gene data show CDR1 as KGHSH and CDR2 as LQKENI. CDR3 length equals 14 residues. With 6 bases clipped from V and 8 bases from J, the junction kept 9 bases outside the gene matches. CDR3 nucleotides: TGTGCCAGCTCTCGGGACAGGGGAGTCCCCGAAGCTTTCTTT. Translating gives CASSRDRGVPEAFF.

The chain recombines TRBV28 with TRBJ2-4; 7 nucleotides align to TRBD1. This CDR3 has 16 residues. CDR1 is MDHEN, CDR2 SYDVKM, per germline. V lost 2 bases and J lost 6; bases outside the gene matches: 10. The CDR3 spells CASSLSGRQGGNIQYF. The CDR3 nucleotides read TGTGCCAGCAGTTTAAGCGGCAGACAGGGTGGAAACATTCAGTACTTC.

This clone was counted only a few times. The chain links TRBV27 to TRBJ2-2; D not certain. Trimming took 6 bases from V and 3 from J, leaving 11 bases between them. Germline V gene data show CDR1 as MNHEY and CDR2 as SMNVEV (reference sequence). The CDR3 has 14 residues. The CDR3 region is CASRVGFYTGELFF. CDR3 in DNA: TGTGCCAGCAGGGTCGGGTTTTACACCGGGGAGCTGTTTTTT.

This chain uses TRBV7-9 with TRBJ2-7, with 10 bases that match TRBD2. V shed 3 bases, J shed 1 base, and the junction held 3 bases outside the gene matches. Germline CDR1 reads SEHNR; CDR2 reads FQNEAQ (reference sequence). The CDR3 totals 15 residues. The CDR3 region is CASSFSGRRSYEQYF. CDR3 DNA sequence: TGTGCCAGCAGCTTTAGCGGGAGGAGATCCTACGAGCAGTACTTC.

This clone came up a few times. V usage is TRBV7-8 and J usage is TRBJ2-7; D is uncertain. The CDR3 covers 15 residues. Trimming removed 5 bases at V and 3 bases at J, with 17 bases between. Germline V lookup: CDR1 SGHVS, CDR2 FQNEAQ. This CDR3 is CASSPEPNTGYEQYF. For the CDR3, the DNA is TGTGCCAGCAGCCCCGAGCCCAACACGGGCTACGAGCAGTACTTC.

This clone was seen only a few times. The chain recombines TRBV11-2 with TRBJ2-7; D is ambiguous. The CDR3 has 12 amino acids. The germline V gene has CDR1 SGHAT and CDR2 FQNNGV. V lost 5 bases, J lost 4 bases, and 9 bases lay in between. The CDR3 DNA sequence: TGTGCCAGCAGCCCACAGCGATACGAGCAGTACTTC. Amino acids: CASSPQRYEQYF.